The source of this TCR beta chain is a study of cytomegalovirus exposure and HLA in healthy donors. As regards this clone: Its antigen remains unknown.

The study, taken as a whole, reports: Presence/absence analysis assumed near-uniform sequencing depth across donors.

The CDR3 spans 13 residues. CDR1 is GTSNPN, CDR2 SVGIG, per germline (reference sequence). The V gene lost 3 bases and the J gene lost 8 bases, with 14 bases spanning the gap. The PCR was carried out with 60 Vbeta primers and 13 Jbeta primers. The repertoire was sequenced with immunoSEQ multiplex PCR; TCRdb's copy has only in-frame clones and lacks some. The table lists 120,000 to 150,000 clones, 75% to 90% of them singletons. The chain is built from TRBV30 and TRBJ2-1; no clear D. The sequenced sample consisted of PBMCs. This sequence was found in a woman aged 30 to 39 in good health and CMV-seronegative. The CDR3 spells CAWRGPPLHEQFF. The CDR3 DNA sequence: TGTGCCTGGAGGGGCCCCCCCCTCCATGAGCAGTTCTTC.